The T cell receptor beta chain described here comes from a study of T cell responses to AZD1222 COVID-19 vaccine. Sequencing was performed with immunoSEQ multiplex PCR; in TCRdb, only in-frame clones are kept and a portion is missing. This sample carries over 120,000 clones, over 85% of them seen once, and the ten largest clones take approximately 1.7%. Turning to this clone: The target antigen is unknown.

V lost 5 bases, J lost 8 bases, and 8 bases stayed unmatched. The length of the CDR3 is 13 residues. Germline V gene data show CDR1 as LNHNV and CDR2 as YYDKDF (reference sequence). Regarding the study as a whole: Repertoires were collected only later (after the peak T cell response had occurred). The donor cohort was predominantly white British with a female majority, and clonal diversity may have been underestimated.

The V call is TRBV15, the J call TRBJ1-1; 7 bases are a match to TRBD1. The sequence came from an adult in good health. The sample consisted of peripheral blood, taken on day 0 of AZD1222 vaccination. CDR3 residues: CATSDQQGREAFF. In DNA form, the CDR3 reads TGTGCCACCAGCGACCAACAGGGGCGGGAAGCTTTCTTT. The full variable domain, with the rest looked up from reference TRBV15 and TRBJ1-1, is DAMVIQNPRYQVTQFGKPVTLSCSQTLNHNVMYWYQQKSSQAPKLLFHYYDKDFNNEADTPDNFQSRRPNTSFCFLDIRSPGLGDTAMYLCATSDQQGREAFFGQGTRLTVV.